Following are 23 T cell receptor beta chains from one sample sequenced in a study of human T cells and chemical hapten exposure. Stated time point: pre-sensitization, week 0. Specified treatment: therapeutic diphenylcyclopropenone sensitization with weekly scalp DPC. MiXCR, applied by TCRdb to the RACE reads, yields one record per CDR3 protein. This table has 300,000 to 450,000 distinct CDR3 sequences, 5% to 6.5% appearing once. This material consisted of whole blood, taken in connection with sensitization to the hapten diphenylcyclopropenone (DPC). All receptors come from a woman aged 45-60 years with alopecia areata. Some clones in this sample may be carry-over from other donors' samples.

This clonotype was detected only a few times. The CDR3 here is CASRGRGGNEQFF. In nucleotides, the CDR3 is TGTGCCAGCAGGGGGAGAGGGGGGAATGAGCAGTTCTTC. The chain combines TRBV12-3 or TRBV12-4 with TRBJ2-1; TRBD1 or TRBD2 may be the D gene (6 bases each). V was cut by 6 bases and J by 7 bases, with 13 bases left in between. This CDR3 region has 13 residues.

This chain joins TRBV6-5 and TRBJ1-2; D gene ambiguous. The germline V and J ends were trimmed by 10 bases and 2 bases, with 14 bases remaining between them. The germline CDR1 and CDR2 sequences are MNHEY and SVGAGI. This CDR3 is built from 13 residues. As DNA, the CDR3 is TGTGCCACCTACCGGCCTTCGAACTATGGCTACACCTTC. Protein: CATYRPSNYGYTF.

This chain connects TRBV2 to TRBJ1-6; D is undetermined. CDR1 and CDR2 (germline): SNHLY, FYNNEI. V lost 6 bases and J 2 bases, leaving 8 bases between the germline ends. CDR3 size: 14 residues. The CDR3 loop is CASRETAYNSPLHF. In nucleotides, the CDR3 is TGTGCCAGCAGAGAGACGGCCTATAATTCACCCCTCCACTTT.

This clonotype was seen repeatedly, ten times or more. The gene calls are TRBV6-5 and TRBJ2-7, with TRBD2 identical over 7 bases. Germline V gene lookup returns CDR1 MNHEY and CDR2 SVGAGI. Losses at the gene ends were 6 bases for V and 6 bases for J; bases not matched to a gene: 11. The CDR3 sequence is 14 residues long. The CDR3 DNA follows: TGTGCCAGCAGCCAGACTAGCATAAATTTCGAGCAGTACTTC. Translating it yields CASSQTSINFEQYF.

This clonotype was seen at least ten times. The V call is TRBV5-6, the J call TRBJ1-1; TRBD1 is a possible D gene (6 bases). The CDR3 consists of 14 residues. The V end was cut by 5 bases, the J end by 6 bases, with 17 bases between. CDR1 SGHDT and CDR2 YYEEEE come from the germline V gene. The CDR3 region has the DNA TGTGCCAGCAGTTTCCCGACAGGAGGGGCTGAAGCTTTCTTT. This translates into CASSFPTGGAEAFF.

This clonotype has at least ten counts. The chain uses TRBV7-2 and TRBJ1-1; TRBD1 matches at 7 bases. Germline V gene sequence: CDR1 SGHTA, CDR2 FQGNSA. V dropped 5 bases and J dropped 9; count of bases not matched to a gene: 6. This CDR3 has 12 amino acids. This CDR3 reads CASSTTGVKAFF. The DNA of the CDR3 is TGTGCCAGCAGCACCACAGGGGTGAAAGCTTTCTTT.

This clonotype came up a few times. This chain links TRBV2 with TRBJ2-1; no definite D call. Looked up from germline, CDR1 is SNHLY and CDR2 is FYNNEI. This CDR3 has 16 residues. V was shortened by 0 bases and J by 0 bases, with 9 bases between the two germline ends. The CDR3 coding sequence is TGTGCCAGCAGTGAAGCGGAAATCAGCTCCTACAATGAGCAGTTCTTC. Residues: CASSEAEISSYNEQFF.

This clonotype was observed a handful of times. This chain connects TRBV30 to TRBJ1-5, with D uncertain. The length of the CDR3 is 13 residues. V was shortened by 1 base and J by 3 bases, with 7 bases between the two germline ends. Germline CDR1 is GTSNPN and CDR2 is SVGIG (reference sequence). CDR3 protein: CAWSGGNNQPQHF. CDR3 nucleotide sequence: TGTGCCTGGAGTGGGGGAAACAATCAGCCCCAGCATTTT.

This clonotype was seen at least ten times. The rearrangement joins TRBV7-6 to TRBJ1-1; 7 nucleotides match TRBD1. Trimming removed 2 bases from V and 0 bases from J; junction bases left unmatched: 3. The CDR3 is 15 amino acids. Germline V gene data show CDR1 as SGHVS and CDR2 as FNYEAQ. The CDR3 protein is CASSLTGAMNTEAFF. The CDR3 DNA follows: TGTGCCAGCAGCTTAACAGGGGCCATGAACACTGAAGCTTTCTTT.

This clonotype occurred many times. This chain uses TRBV9 with TRBJ2-7; D unresolved. This CDR3 is 13 amino acids long. V was cut by 0 bases and J by 0 bases, with 4 bases left in between. Germline V gene sequence: CDR1 SGDLS, CDR2 YYNGEE. The CDR3 protein is CASSVEASYEQYF. The CDR3 region has the DNA TGTGCCAGCAGCGTAGAGGCCTCCTACGAGCAGTACTTC.

This chain uses TRBV6-5 with TRBJ2-4; either TRBD1 or TRBD2 may supply D (5 bases each). V lost 5 bases, J lost 2 bases, and 16 bases lay in between. This CDR3 comprises 16 residues. Germline-derived CDR1 and CDR2 are MNHEY and SVGAGI. The chain's CDR3 is CASSPFGGGTKNIQYF. CDR3 in DNA: TGTGCCAGCAGTCCCTTTGGGGGTGGGACCAAAAACATTCAGTACTTC.

This clonotype has at least ten counts. The chain joins TRBV7-2 to TRBJ2-4; 8 bases fit TRBD2. The trim removed 1 base at V and 0 bases at J, leaving 2 bases unmatched. Germline V gene lookup returns CDR1 SGHTA and CDR2 FQGNSA. The CDR3 extends over 16 amino acids. The CDR3 bases are TGTGCCAGCAGCTTAGTTGCGGGAGGAGCCAAAAACATTCAGTACTTC. Amino acids: CASSLVAGGAKNIQYF. The whole variable domain, filled in from reference TRBV7-2 and TRBJ2-4, reads GAGVSQSPSNKVTEKGKDVELRCDPISGHTALYWYRQSLGQGLEFLIYFQGNSAPDKSGLPSDRFSAERTGGSVSTLTIQRTQQEDSAVYLCASSLVAGGAKNIQYFGAGTRLSVL.

Worth noting for this clonotype: This sequence may be a read error, since a much larger clone differs from it by one base. Lacking the conserved final phenylalanine or tryptophan, this CDR3 likely reflects a read error. The chain recombines TRBV12-3 or TRBV12-4 with TRBJ1-5; the D is unclear. This CDR3 contains 11 residues. V gave up 3 bases and J gave up 7 bases, with 4 bases separating them. DNA for the CDR3: TGTGCCAGCAGTTTGACACAGCCCCAGCATTAT. This codes for CASSLTQPQHY.

The chain recombines TRBV2 with TRBJ2-5; the match to TRBD1 covers 8 bases. Trimming at V came to 7 bases and at J to 3 bases, leaving 7 bases not matched to a gene. CDR3 length: 14 residues. Germline V gene lookup returns CDR1 SNHLY and CDR2 FYNNEI. CDR3 region: CASTGQGSEETQYF. Written as DNA, the CDR3 is TGTGCCAGCACTGGACAGGGATCGGAAGAGACCCAGTACTTC.

The chain couples TRBV30 to TRBJ1-2; D unresolved. CDR1 is GTSNPN, CDR2 SVGIG, per germline (reference sequence). Between the trimmed V and J ends, which lost 5 bases and 3 bases, there was a span of 22 bases. CDR3 length: 16 amino acids. CDR3 amino acids: CAWGLPGLPVDYGYTF. The CDR3 region has the DNA TGTGCCTGGGGGCTGCCCGGCCTACCGGTCGACTATGGCTACACCTTC.

This chain links TRBV29-1 with TRBJ2-3, with a weak D call TRBD2 (7 bases). Germline loops: CDR1 SQVTM, CDR2 ANQGSEA. The germline V and J ends were trimmed by 6 bases and 2 bases, with 27 bases remaining between them. The CDR3 length is 18 residues. The CDR3 nucleotides are TGCAGCGTCGAAAATCTCGGGGGCCTAGCGGAGACCACAGATACGCAGTATTTT. As protein: CSVENLGGLAETTDTQYF.

This clonotype was counted at least ten times. The chain employs TRBV12-3 or TRBV12-4 and TRBJ2-3; tentatively, D is TRBD2 (6 bases). The CDR3 sequence is 15 residues long. The V end lost 2 bases, the J end lost 0 bases, and 9 bases lay between the germline ends. Written as DNA, the CDR3 is TGTGCCAGCAGTTTAATCGGGACTAGCACAGATACGCAGTATTTT. Translating it yields CASSLIGTSTDTQYF.

This clonotype was detected ten times or more. The rearrangement links TRBV11-2 to TRBJ2-3, with TRBD2 matching 8 bases. This CDR3 region has 12 residues. The V and J ends lost 7 bases and 5 bases, in that order; junction bases with no gene match: 2. CDR1 is SGHAT, CDR2 FQNNGV, per germline. CDR3 nucleotide sequence: TGTGCCAGCATGGGACTAGGAGATACGCAGTATTTT. This gives the protein CASMGLGDTQYF. Complete variable domain (other parts from reference TRBV11-2 and TRBJ2-3): EAGVAQSPRYKIIEKRQSVAFWCNPISGHATLYWYQQILGQGPKLLIQFQNNGVVDDSQLPKDRFSAERLKGVDSTLKIQPAKLEDSAVYLCASMGLGDTQYFGPGTRLTVL.

This clonotype was found a few times. J is TRBJ2-4 and V is TRBV6-5; no clear D gene. CDR1 and CDR2 from the germline V gene are MNHEY and SVGAGI. Between the trimmed V and J ends, which lost 6 bases and 1 base, there was a span of 4 bases. The CDR3 totals 12 residues. The CDR3 is CASRGAKNIQYF. The CDR3 DNA sequence: TGTGCCAGCAGGGGGGCCAAAAACATTCAGTACTTC.

Many counts were recorded for this clonotype. Here the CDR3 DNA reads TGTGCCAGCAGTTATGGCGGGGCACAAGAGACCCAGTACTTC. Its translation is CASSYGGAQETQYF. The V and J genes are TRBV6-5 and TRBJ2-5; weak D call: TRBD2 (6 bases). Trimming pared 3 bases from V and 2 bases from J, leaving 10 bases between. The germline V gene encodes CDR1 MNHEY and CDR2 SVGAGI. CDR3 length equals 14 residues.

In its sample, this clonotype was seen many times. The gene calls are TRBV5-5 and TRBJ2-1; TRBD2 matches 15 bases. Unmatched junction bases numbered 3, after V lost 4 bases and J lost 7 bases. Germline V gives CDR1 SGHKS, CDR2 YYEKEE (reference sequence). This CDR3 is 15 amino acids long. DNA for the CDR3: TGTGCCAGCAGCCGTGGACTAGCGGGAGGGAATGAGCAGTTCTTC. Protein: CASSRGLAGGNEQFF. The full variable domain, in which reference TRBV5-5 and TRBJ2-1 provide the parts outside the CDR3, is DAGVTQSPTHLIKTRGQQVTLRCSPISGHKSVSWYQQVLGQGPQFIFQYYEKEERGRGNFPDRFSARQFPNYSSELNVNALLLGDSALYLCASSRGLAGGNEQFFGPGTRLTVL.

The chain has TRBV27 and TRBJ2-1, with D maybe TRBD2 (5 bases). V lost 5 bases to trimming and J lost 7 bases, with 21 bases between them. Germline CDR1 MNHEY, CDR2 SMNVEV (reference sequence). The CDR3 extends over 16 amino acids. The chain's CDR3 is CASSPPRTPLFNEQFF. The CDR3, as DNA: TGTGCCAGCAGTCCGCCGAGGACTCCCCTCTTTAATGAGCAGTTCTTC.

V and J are TRBV27 and TRBJ1-2; D perhaps matches TRBD1 (5 bases). Trimming pared 4 bases from V and 1 base from J, leaving 13 bases between. Germline CDR1 reads MNHEY; CDR2 reads SMNVEV (reference sequence). The CDR3 covers 15 residues. The CDR3: CASSSSTDFNYGYTF. The CDR3 nucleotides are TGTGCCAGCAGTTCATCGACAGATTTTAACTATGGCTACACCTTC.